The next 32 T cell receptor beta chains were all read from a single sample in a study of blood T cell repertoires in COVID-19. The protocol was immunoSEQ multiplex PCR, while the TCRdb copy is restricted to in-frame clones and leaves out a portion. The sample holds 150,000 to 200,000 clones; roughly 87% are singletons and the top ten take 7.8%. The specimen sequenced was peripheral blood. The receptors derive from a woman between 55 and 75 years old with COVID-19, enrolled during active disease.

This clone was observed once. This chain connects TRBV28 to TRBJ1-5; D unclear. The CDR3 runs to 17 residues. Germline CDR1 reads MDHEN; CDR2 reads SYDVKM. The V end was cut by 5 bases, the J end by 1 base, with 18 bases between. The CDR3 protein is CASSTPRLRVSNQPQHF. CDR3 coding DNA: TGTGCCAGCAGTACCCCCCGCCTCCGGGTAAGCAATCAGCCCCAGCATTTT. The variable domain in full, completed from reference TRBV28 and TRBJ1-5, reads DVKVTQSSRYLVKRTGEKVFLECVQDMDHENMFWYRQDPGLGLRLIYFSYDVKMKEKGDIPEGYSVSREKKERFSLILESASTNQTSMYLCASSTPRLRVSNQPQHFGDGTRLSIL.

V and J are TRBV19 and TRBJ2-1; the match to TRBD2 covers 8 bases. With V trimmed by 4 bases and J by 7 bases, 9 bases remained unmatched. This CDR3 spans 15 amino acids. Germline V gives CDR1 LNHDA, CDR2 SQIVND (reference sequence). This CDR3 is CASSTRAGGLNEQFF. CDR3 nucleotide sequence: TGTGCCAGTAGTACCCGGGCGGGGGGTCTAAATGAGCAGTTCTTC. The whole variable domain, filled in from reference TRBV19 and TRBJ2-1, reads DGGITQSPKYLFRKEGQNVTLSCEQNLNHDAMYWYRQDPGQGLRLIYYSQIVNDFQKGDIAEGYSVSREKKESFPLTVTSAQKNPTAFYLCASSTRAGGLNEQFFGPGTRLTVL.

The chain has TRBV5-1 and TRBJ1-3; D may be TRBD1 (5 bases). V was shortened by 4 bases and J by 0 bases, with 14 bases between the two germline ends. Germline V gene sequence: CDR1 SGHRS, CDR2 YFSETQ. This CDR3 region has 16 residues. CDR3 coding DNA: TGCGCCAGCAGCAACACAGGAGTGAGCTCTGGAAACACCATATATTTT. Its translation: CASSNTGVSSGNTIYF.

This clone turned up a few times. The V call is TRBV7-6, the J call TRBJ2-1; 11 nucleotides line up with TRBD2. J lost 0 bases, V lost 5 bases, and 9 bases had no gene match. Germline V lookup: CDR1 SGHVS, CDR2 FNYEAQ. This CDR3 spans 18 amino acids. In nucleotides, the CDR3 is TGTGCCAGCAGCGCCGGACTAGCGGGTCTGAGCTCCTACAATGAGCAGTTCTTC. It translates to CASSAGLAGLSSYNEQFF.

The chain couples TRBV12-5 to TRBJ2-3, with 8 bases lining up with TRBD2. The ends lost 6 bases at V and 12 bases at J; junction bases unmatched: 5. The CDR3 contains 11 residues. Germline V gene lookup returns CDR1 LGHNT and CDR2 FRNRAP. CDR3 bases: TGTGCTAGTGGGTCCGGGACTAGTCAGTATTTT. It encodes CASGSGTSQYF.

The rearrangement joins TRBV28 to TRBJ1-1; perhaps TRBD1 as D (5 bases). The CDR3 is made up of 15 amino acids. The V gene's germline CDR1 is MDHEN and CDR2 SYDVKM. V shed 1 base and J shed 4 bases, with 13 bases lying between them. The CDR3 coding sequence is TGTGCCAGCAGTTTATTCGGGGGAGGGAGCACTGAAGCTTTCTTT. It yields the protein CASSLFGGGSTEAFF.

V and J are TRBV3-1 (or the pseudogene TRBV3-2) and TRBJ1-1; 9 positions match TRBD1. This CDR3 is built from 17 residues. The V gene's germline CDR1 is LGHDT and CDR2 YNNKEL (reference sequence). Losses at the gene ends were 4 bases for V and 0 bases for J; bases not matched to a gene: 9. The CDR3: CASSPGQGFGVNTEAFF. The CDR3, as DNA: TGTGCCAGCAGCCCCGGACAGGGGTTTGGGGTGAACACTGAAGCTTTCTTT.

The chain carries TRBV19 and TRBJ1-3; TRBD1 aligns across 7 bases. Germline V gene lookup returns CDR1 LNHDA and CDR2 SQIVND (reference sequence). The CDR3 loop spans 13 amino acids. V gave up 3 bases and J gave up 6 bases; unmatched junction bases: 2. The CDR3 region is CASSIGTVNTIYF. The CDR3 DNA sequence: TGTGCCAGTAGTATCGGGACAGTAAACACCATATATTTT.

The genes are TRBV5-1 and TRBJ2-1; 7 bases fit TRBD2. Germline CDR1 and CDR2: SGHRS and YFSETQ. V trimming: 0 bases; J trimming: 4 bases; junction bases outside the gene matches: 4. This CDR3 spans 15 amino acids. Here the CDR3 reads CASSLVQREYNEQFF. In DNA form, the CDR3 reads TGCGCCAGCAGCTTGGTGCAGCGGGAATACAATGAGCAGTTCTTC.

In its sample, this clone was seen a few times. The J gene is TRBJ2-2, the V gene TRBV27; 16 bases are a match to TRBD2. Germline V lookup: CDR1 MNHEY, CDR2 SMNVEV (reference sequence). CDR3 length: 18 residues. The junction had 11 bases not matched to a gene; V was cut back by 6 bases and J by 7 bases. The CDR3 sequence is CASRPGTSGRAYHGELFF. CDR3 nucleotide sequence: TGTGCCAGCAGACCCGGGACTAGCGGGAGGGCCTATCACGGGGAGCTGTTTTTT.

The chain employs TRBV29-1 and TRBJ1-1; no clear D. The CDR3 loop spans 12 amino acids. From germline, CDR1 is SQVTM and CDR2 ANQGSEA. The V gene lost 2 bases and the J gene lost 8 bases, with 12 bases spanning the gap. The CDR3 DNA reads TGCAGCGTTGAACCAAGCCACGGGGAAGCTTTCTTT. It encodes CSVEPSHGEAFF.

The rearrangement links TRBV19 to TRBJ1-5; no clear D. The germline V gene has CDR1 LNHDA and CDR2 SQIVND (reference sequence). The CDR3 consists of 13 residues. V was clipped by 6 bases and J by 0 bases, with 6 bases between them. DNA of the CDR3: TGTGCCAGTAGCAGTGATAGCAATCAGCCCCAGCATTTT. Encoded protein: CASSSDSNQPQHF.

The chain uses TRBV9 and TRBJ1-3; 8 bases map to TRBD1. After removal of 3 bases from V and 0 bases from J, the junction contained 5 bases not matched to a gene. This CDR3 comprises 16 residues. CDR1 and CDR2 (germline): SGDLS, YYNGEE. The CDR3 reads CASSATGAVSGNTIYF. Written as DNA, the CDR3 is TGTGCCAGCAGCGCGACAGGGGCGGTCTCTGGAAACACCATATATTTT.

This chain's CDR3 is CASTSGQGAIDEQFF. The CDR3 DNA reads as TGTGCCAGCACCTCGGGACAGGGGGCTATTGATGAGCAGTTCTTC. The chain has TRBV6-5 and TRBJ2-1, with 12 bases fitting TRBD1. The CDR3 consists of 15 residues. Germline V gene data show CDR1 as MNHEY and CDR2 as SVGAGI. The trim removed 7 bases at V and 8 bases at J, leaving 9 bases unmatched.

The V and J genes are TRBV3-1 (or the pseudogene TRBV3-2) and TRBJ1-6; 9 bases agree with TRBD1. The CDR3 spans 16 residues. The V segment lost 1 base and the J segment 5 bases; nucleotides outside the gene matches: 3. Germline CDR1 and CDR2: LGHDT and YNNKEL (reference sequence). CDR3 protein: CASSQVGQGNNSPLHF. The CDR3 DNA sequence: TGTGCCAGCAGCCAAGTGGGACAGGGAAATAATTCACCCCTCCACTTT.

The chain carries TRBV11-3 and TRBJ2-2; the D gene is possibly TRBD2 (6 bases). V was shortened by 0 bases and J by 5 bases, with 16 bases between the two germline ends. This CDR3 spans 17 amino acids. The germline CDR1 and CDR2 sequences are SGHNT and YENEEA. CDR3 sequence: CASSLDGTKLATGELFF. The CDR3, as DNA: TGTGCCAGCAGCTTAGATGGAACCAAACTAGCAACCGGGGAGCTGTTTTTT.

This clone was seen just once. The chain's CDR3 is CASSPLLMRTNEKLFF. The CDR3 DNA reads as TGTGCCAGCAGTCCTCTTTTAATGAGAACTAATGAAAAACTGTTTTTT. The V and J genes are TRBV3-1 (or the pseudogene TRBV3-2) and TRBJ1-4; D unclear. Germline V gene lookup returns CDR1 LGHDT and CDR2 YNNKEL (reference sequence). Trimming pared 6 bases from V and 1 base from J, leaving 15 bases between. The CDR3 extends over 16 amino acids.

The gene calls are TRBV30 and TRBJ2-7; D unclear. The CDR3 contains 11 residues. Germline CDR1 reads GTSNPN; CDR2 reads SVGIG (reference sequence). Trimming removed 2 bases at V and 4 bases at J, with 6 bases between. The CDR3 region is CAWSKAYEQYF. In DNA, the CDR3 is TGTGCCTGGAGTAAAGCGTACGAGCAGTACTTC.

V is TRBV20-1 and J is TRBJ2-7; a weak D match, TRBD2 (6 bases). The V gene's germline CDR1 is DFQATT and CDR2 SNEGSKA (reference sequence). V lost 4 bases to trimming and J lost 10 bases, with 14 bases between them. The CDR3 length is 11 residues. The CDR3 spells CSATDEGTQYF. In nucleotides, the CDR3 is TGCAGTGCTACGGACGAGGGGACTCAGTACTTC.

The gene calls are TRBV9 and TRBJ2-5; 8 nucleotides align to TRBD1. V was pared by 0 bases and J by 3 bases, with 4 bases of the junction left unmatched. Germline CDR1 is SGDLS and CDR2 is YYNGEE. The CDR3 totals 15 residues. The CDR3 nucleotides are TGTGCCAGCAGCGTAGACCCGGGACAGGAAGAGACCCAGTACTTC. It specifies CASSVDPGQEETQYF. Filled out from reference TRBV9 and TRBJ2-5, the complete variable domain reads DSGVTQTPKHLITATGQRVTLRCSPRSGDLSVYWYQQSLDQGLQFLIQYYNGEERAKGNILERFSAQQFPDLHSELNLSSLELGDSALYFCASSVDPGQEETQYFGPGTRLLVL.

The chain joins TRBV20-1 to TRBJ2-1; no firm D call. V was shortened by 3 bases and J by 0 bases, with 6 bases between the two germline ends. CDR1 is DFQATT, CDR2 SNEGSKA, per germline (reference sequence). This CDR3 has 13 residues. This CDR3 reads CSASMSSYNEQFF. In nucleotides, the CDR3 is TGCAGTGCTAGTATGAGCTCCTACAATGAGCAGTTCTTC.

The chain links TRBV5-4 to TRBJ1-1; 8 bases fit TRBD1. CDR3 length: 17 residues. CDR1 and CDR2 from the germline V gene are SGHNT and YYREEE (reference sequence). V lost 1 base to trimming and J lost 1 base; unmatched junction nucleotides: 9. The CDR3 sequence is CASSLPYPGQANTEAFF. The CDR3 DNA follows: TGTGCCAGCAGCTTGCCCTACCCGGGACAGGCGAACACTGAAGCTTTCTTT.

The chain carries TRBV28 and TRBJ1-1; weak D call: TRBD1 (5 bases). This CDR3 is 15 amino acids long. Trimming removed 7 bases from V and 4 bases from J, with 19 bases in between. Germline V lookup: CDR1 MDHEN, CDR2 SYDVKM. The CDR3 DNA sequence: TGTGCCAGCATCTTCCAAGGTGGGGGGACCACTGAAGCTTTCTTT. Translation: CASIFQGGGTTEAFF. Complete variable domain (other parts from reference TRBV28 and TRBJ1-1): DVKVTQSSRYLVKRTGEKVFLECVQDMDHENMFWYRQDPGLGLRLIYFSYDVKMKEKGDIPEGYSVSREKKERFSLILESASTNQTSMYLCASIFQGGGTTEAFFGQGTRLTVV.

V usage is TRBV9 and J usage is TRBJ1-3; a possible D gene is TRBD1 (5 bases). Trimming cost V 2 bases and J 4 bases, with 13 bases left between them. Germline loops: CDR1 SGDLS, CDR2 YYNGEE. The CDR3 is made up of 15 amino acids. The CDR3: CASSVLEGNGNTIYF. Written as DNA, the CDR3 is TGTGCCAGCAGCGTGCTGGAGGGGAACGGAAACACCATATATTTT.

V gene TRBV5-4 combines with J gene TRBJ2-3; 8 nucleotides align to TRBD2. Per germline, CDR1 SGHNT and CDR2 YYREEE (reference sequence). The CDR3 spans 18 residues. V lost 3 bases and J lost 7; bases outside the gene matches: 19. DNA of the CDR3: TGTGCCAGCAGCTCCTCTCGGTTTGCGGGGGGCGCCCCAAATACGCAGTATTTT. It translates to CASSSSRFAGGAPNTQYF.

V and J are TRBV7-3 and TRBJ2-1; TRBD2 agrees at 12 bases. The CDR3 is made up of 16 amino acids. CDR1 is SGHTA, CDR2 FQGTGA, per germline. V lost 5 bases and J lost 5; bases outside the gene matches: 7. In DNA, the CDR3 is TGTGCCAGCAGCCCCCTAGCGGGGGGGGAACACAATGAGCAGTTCTTC. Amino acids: CASSPLAGGEHNEQFF.

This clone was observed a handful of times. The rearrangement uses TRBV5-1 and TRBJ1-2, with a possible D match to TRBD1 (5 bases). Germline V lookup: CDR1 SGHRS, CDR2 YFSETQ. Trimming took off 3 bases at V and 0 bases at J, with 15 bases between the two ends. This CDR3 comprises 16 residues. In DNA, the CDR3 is TGCGCCAGCAGCTCTGGGGTTGGGGCGCCTAACTATGGCTACACCTTC. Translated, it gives CASSSGVGAPNYGYTF.

In nucleotides, the CDR3 is TGTGCCAGCAGCGTCGACCTAGCGGGAGGCACAGATACGCAGTATTTT. As protein: CASSVDLAGGTDTQYF. The chain combines TRBV9 with TRBJ2-3, with 10 bases aligning to TRBD2. Per the germline V gene, CDR1 is SGDLS and CDR2 is YYNGEE. The CDR3 is 16 residues long. V lost 2 bases, J lost 1 base, and 4 bases stayed unmatched.

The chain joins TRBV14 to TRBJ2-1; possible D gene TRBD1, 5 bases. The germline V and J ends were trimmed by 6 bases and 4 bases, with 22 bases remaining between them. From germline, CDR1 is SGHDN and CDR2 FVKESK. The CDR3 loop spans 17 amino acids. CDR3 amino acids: CASSPSTGLLLYNEQFF. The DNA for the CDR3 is TGTGCCAGCAGTCCAAGTACAGGCCTACTTTTGTACAATGAGCAGTTCTTC.

The CDR3 DNA follows: TGTGCCATCAGTGAACGCAGGGGGCGCGACTATGGCTACACCTTC. Amino acids: CAISERRGRDYGYTF. V usage is TRBV10-3 and J usage is TRBJ1-2, with 8 positions matching TRBD1. CDR3 length equals 15 residues. Germline loops: CDR1 ENHRY, CDR2 SYGVKD. J was trimmed by 3 bases and V by 3 bases; bases with no gene match: 6.

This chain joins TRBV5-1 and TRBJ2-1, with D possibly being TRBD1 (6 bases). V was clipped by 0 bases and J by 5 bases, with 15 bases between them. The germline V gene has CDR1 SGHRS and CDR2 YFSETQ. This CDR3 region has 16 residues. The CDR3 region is CASSLEMARGHNEQFF. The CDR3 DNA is TGCGCCAGCAGCTTGGAGATGGCCAGGGGACACAATGAGCAGTTCTTC.

CDR3 DNA sequence: TGTGCCAGCAGCAAATTGGCAAAAAACATTCAGTACTTC. It codes for CASSKLAKNIQYF. This chain joins TRBV21-1 and TRBJ2-4; the table's D call TRBD1 went unverified against the DNA. TRBV21-1 is a documented pseudogene. The CDR3 consists of 13 residues.